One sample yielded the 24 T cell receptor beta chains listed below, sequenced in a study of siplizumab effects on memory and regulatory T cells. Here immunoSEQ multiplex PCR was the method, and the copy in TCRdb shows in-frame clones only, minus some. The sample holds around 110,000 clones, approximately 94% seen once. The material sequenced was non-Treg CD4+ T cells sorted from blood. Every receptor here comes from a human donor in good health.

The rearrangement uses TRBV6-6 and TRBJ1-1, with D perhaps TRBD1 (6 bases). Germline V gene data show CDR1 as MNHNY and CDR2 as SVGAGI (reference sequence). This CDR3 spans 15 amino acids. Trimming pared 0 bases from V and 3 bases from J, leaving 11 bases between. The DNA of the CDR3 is TGTGCCAGCAGTTACTCCCCGGGGACACACACTGAAGCTTTCTTT. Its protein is CASSYSPGTHTEAFF.

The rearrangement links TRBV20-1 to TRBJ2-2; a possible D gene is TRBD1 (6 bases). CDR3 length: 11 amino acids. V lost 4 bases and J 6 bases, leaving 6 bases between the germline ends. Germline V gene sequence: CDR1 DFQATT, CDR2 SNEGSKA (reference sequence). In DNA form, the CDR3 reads TGCAGTGCTAAGGGGGCCGGGGAGCTGTTTTTT. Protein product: CSAKGAGELFF.

CDR3 in DNA: TGTGCCAGCAGCTTAAGGGGGCAAGAGACCCAGTACTTC. Translating gives CASSLRGQETQYF. V gene TRBV11-3 combines with J gene TRBJ2-5, with a possible D match to TRBD1 (6 bases). Germline lookup yields CDR1 SGHNT and CDR2 YENEEA. V was shortened by 2 bases and J by 2 bases, with 6 bases between the two germline ends. CDR3 length: 13 residues.

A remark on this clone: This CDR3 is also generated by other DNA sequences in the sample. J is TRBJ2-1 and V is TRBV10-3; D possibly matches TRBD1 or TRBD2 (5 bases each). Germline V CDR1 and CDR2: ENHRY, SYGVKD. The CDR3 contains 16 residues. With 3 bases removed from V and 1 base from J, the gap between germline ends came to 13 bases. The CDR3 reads CAISEADIFSYNEQFF. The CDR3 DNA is TGTGCCATCAGTGAAGCGGACATATTTTCCTACAATGAGCAGTTCTTC.

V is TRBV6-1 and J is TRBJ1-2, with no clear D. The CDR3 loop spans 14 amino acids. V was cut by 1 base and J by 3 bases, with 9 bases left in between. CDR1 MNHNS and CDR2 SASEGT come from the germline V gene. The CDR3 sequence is CASSEVGVDYGYTF. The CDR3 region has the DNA TGTGCCAGCAGTGAAGTTGGGGTTGACTATGGCTACACCTTC.

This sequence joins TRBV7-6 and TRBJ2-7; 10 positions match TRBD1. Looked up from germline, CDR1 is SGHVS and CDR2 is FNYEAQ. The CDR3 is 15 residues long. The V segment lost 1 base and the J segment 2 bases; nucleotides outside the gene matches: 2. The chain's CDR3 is CASSLGQGATYEQYF. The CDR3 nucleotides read TGTGCCAGCAGCTTAGGACAGGGGGCGACCTACGAGCAGTACTTC.

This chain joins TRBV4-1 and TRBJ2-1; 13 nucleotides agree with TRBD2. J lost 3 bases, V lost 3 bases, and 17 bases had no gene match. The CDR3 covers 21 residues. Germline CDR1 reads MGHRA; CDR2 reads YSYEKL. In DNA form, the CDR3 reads TGCGCCAGCAGCCACCACCGGATTGGGACTAGCGGGGACGTGAGCTACAATGAGCAGTTCTTC. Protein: CASSHHRIGTSGDVSYNEQFF.

In DNA, the CDR3 is TGTGCCAGCAGCGCTTCGGGACAGGGCTATGGCTACACCTTC. It specifies CASSASGQGYGYTF. The chain uses TRBV9 and TRBJ1-2; 9 nucleotides agree with TRBD1. Germline values: CDR1 SGDLS, CDR2 YYNGEE. V dropped 3 bases and J dropped 4; count of bases not matched to a gene: 4. This CDR3 is 14 amino acids long.

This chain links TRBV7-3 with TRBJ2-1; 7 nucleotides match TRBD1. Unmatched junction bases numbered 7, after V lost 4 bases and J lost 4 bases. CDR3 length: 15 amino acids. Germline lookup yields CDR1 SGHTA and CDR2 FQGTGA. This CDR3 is CASSSGQTIYNEQFF. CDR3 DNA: TGTGCCAGCAGCTCGGGACAGACAATTTACAATGAGCAGTTCTTC. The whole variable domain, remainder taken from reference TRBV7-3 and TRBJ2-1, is GAGVSQTPSNKVTEKGKYVELRCDPISGHTALYWYRQSLGQGPEFLIYFQGTGAADDSGLPNDRFFAVRPEGSVSTLKIQRTERGDSAVYLCASSSGQTIYNEQFFGPGTRLTVL.

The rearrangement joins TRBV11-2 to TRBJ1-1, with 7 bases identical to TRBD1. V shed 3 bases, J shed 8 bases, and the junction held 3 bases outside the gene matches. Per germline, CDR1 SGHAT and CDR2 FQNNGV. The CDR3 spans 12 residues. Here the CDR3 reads CASSFGQEEAFF. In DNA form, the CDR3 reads TGTGCCAGCAGCTTCGGACAGGAGGAAGCTTTCTTT.

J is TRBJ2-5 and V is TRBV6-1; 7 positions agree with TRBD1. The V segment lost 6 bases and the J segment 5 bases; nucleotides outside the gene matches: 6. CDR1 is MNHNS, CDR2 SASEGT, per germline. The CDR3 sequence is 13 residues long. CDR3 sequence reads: CASRRGGWETQYF. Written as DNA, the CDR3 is TGTGCCAGCAGAAGAGGGGGCTGGGAGACCCAGTACTTC.

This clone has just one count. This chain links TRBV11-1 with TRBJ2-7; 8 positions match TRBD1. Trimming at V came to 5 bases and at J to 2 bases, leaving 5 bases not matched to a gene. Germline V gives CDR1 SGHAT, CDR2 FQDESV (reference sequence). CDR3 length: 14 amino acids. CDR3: CASSPDRAAYEQYF. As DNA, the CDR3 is TGTGCCAGCAGCCCGGACAGGGCGGCCTACGAGCAGTACTTC.

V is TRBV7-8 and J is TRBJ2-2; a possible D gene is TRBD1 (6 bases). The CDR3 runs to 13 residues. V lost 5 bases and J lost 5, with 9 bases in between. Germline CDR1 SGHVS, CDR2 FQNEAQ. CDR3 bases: TGTGCCAGCAGCCTTGGACAGACCGGGGAGCTGTTTTTT. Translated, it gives CASSLGQTGELFF.

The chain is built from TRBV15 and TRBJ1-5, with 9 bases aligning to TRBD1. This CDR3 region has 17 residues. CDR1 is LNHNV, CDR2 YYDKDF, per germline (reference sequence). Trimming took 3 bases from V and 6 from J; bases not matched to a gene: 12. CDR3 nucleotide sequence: TGTGCCACCAGCAGCCGGACAGGGGTTATCTCAGCTCAGCCCCAGCATTTT. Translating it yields CATSSRTGVISAQPQHF.

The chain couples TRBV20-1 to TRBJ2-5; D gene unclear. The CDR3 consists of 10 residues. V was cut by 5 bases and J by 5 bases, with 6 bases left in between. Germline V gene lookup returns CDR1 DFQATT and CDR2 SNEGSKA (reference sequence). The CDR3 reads CSAGIETQYF. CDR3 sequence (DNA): TGCAGTGCTGGGATTGAGACCCAGTACTTC.

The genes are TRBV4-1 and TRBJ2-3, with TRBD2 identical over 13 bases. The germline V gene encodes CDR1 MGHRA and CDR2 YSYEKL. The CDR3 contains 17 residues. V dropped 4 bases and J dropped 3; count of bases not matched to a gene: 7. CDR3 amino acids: CASSPLGTSGATDTQYF. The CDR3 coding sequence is TGCGCCAGCAGCCCCCTAGGGACTAGCGGGGCTACAGATACGCAGTATTTT.

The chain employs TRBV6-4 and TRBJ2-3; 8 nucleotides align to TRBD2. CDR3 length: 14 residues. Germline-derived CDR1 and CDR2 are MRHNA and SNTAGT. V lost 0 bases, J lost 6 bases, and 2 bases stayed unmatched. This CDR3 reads CASSDSGTRDTQYF. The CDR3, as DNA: TGTGCCAGCAGTGACTCAGGGACTAGGGATACGCAGTATTTT.

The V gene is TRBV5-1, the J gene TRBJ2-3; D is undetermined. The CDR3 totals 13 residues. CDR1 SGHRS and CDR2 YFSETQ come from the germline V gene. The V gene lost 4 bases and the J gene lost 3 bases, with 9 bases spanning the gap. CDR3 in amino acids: CASSLPGTDTQYF. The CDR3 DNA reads TGCGCCAGCAGCCTCCCGGGTACAGATACGCAGTATTTT.

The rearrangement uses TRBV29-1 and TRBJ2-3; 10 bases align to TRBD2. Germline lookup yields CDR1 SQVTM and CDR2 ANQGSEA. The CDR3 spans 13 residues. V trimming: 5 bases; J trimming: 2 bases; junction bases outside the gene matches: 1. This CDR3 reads CSVSGRVTDTQYF. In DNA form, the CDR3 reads TGCAGCGTTAGCGGGAGGGTCACAGATACGCAGTATTTT.

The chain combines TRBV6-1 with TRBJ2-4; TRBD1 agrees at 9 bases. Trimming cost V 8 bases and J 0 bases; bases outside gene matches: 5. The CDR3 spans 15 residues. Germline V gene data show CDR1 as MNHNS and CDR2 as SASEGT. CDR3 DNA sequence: TGTGCCAGCGGGGACAGGGCCCCAGCCAAAAACATTCAGTACTTC. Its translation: CASGDRAPAKNIQYF.

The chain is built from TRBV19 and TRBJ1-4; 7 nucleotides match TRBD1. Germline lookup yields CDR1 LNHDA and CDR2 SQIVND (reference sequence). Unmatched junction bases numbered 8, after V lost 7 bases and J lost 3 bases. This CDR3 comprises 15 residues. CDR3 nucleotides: TGTGCCAGTACCGAGAGGGGGCATGCTAATGAAAAACTGTTTTTT. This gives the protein CASTERGHANEKLFF. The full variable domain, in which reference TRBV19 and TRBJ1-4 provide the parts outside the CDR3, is DGGITQSPKYLFRKEGQNVTLSCEQNLNHDAMYWYRQDPGQGLRLIYYSQIVNDFQKGDIAEGYSVSREKKESFPLTVTSAQKNPTAFYLCASTERGHANEKLFFGSGTQLSVL.

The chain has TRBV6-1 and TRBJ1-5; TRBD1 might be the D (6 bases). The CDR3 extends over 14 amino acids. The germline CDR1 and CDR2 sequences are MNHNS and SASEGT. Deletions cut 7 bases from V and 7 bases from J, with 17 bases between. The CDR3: CASNTRGGGQPQHF. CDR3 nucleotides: TGTGCCAGCAATACTCGGGGGGGCGGACAGCCCCAGCATTTT.

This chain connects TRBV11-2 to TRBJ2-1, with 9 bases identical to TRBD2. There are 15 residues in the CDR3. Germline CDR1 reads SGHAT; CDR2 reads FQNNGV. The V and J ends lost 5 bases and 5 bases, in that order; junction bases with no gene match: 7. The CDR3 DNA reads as TGTGCCAGCAGCCCCGTAGCGGGAGTCAACAATGAGCAGTTCTTC. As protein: CASSPVAGVNNEQFF.

The CDR3 coding sequence is TGTGCCAGCCGGGTGGACAGGCTTCGCTATGGCTACACCTTC. Amino acid sequence: CASRVDRLRYGYTF. The chain combines TRBV21-1 with TRBJ1-2; whether TRBD1, the table's D call, matches the DNA was not checked. TRBV21-1 has pseudogene status. The CDR3 runs 14 residues.